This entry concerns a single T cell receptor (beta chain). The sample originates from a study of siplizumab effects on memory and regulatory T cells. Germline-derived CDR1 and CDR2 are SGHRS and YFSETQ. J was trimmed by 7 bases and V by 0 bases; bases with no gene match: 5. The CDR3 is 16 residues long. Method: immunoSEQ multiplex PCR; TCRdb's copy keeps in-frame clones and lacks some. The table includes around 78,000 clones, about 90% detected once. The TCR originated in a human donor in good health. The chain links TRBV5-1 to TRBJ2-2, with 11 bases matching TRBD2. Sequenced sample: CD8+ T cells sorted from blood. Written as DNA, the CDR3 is TGCGCCAGCAGCTTGGGGCTAGCGGGAGGTCACGGGGAGCTGTTTTTT. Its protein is CASSLGLAGGHGELFF.